These 26 T cell receptor beta chains originate from one sample sequenced in a study of cytomegalovirus exposure and HLA in healthy donors. PCR amplification relied on 60 Vbeta primers (plus 13 Jbeta primers). The method was immunoSEQ multiplex PCR; TCRdb's version includes in-frame clones alone and lacks a portion of them. The table includes some 130,000 clones, approximately 80% detected once. The specimen sequenced was PBMCs. The receptor set was obtained from a man in his fifties in good health and CMV-seronegative.

CDR3 amino acids: CASSSPGVSYNEQFF. The CDR3 DNA sequence: TGTGCCAGCAGTTCCCCGGGGGTTTCCTACAATGAGCAGTTCTTC. The genes are TRBV6-5 and TRBJ2-1; D perhaps matches TRBD2 (6 bases). The CDR3 length is 15 residues. V lost 4 bases to trimming and J lost 1 base, with 11 bases between them. CDR1 and CDR2 from the germline V gene are MNHEY and SVGAGI.

This chain joins TRBV9 and TRBJ2-3; 8 positions agree with TRBD2. The V and J ends lost 4 bases and 8 bases, in that order; junction bases with no gene match: 12. The germline V gene encodes CDR1 SGDLS and CDR2 YYNGEE. This CDR3 is built from 15 residues. In nucleotides, the CDR3 is TGTGCCAGCAGCCCCCACGGGGGGGTCTCCATTACGCAGTATTTT. Translating it yields CASSPHGGVSITQYF.

This clone was picked up one time. V and J are TRBV19 and TRBJ1-2, with a weak D call TRBD1 (6 bases). This CDR3 is 15 amino acids long. The V and J ends lost 6 bases and 4 bases respectively, with 18 bases between them. Germline V gives CDR1 LNHDA, CDR2 SQIVND (reference sequence). The CDR3 spells CASRPDRSWGYGYTF. Here the CDR3 DNA reads TGTGCCAGTAGACCAGACAGGAGTTGGGGCTATGGCTACACCTTC.

The chain combines TRBV11-2 with TRBJ1-2, with 7 bases matching TRBD1. Trimming removed 5 bases from V and 11 bases from J; junction bases left unmatched: 11. This CDR3 is built from 13 residues. Germline CDR1 reads SGHAT; CDR2 reads FQNNGV. The CDR3 is CASSQDRMFGYTF. The CDR3 nucleotides are TGTGCCAGCAGCCAGGACAGGATGTTCGGGTACACCTTC.

The CDR3 loop is CASSRQLGQETQYF. The CDR3 nucleotides read TGTGCCAGCAGCCGACAGTTGGGGCAGGAGACCCAGTACTTC. The chain combines TRBV9 with TRBJ2-5; TRBD1 might be the D (5 bases). Trimming took off 4 bases at V and 5 bases at J, with 15 bases between the two ends. Germline-derived CDR1 and CDR2 are SGDLS and YYNGEE. This CDR3 region has 14 residues.

This sequence joins TRBV6-1 and TRBJ2-2, with D maybe TRBD1 (5 bases). The CDR3 covers 15 residues. Germline V CDR1 and CDR2: MNHNS, SASEGT. V shed 4 bases and J shed 7 bases, with 16 bases lying between them. The CDR3 DNA reads TGTGCCAGCAGTGTTAGAGGTGACAGACTCGGGGAGCTGTTTTTT. This encodes CASSVRGDRLGELFF.

The chain links TRBV6-5 to TRBJ2-3, with TRBD2 identical over 7 bases. Germline trimming cut 5 bases from V and 4 bases from J; bases unmatched to any gene: 9. Germline V CDR1 and CDR2: MNHEY, SVGAGI. The CDR3 contains 15 residues. In DNA, the CDR3 is TGTGCCAGCAGTACGGGGCGGGGAGGGGCAGATACGCAGTATTTT. Encoded protein: CASSTGRGGADTQYF.

The chain is built from TRBV19 and TRBJ1-5, with TRBD1 identical over 8 bases. The length of the CDR3 is 15 residues. Germline trimming cut 3 bases from V and 2 bases from J; bases unmatched to any gene: 3. CDR1 LNHDA and CDR2 SQIVND come from the germline V gene (reference sequence). The CDR3 protein is CASSMDRVGNQPQHF. CDR3 nucleotide sequence: TGTGCCAGTAGTATGGACAGGGTCGGCAATCAGCCCCAGCATTTT.

The chain recombines TRBV6-5 with TRBJ2-2; TRBD1 matches 9 bases. Looked up from germline, CDR1 is MNHEY and CDR2 is SVGAGI. V trimming: 5 bases; J trimming: 5 bases; junction bases outside the gene matches: 3. The CDR3 totals 14 residues. The CDR3 region has the DNA TGTGCCAGCAGTCCCGGGACAGGGACCGGGGAGCTGTTTTTT. It yields the protein CASSPGTGTGELFF.

This clone was found once. The gene calls are TRBV7-9 and TRBJ2-3; D possibly corresponds to TRBD1 (5 bases). The CDR3 totals 17 residues. Trimming pared 5 bases from V and 2 bases from J, leaving 20 bases between. CDR1 is SEHNR, CDR2 FQNEAQ, per germline (reference sequence). The CDR3 spells CASSDRSRQGFTDTQYF. For the CDR3, the DNA is TGTGCCAGCAGCGATCGGTCCAGGCAGGGTTTCACAGATACGCAGTATTTT.

The chain employs TRBV6-5 and TRBJ1-1; no definite D call. V lost 2 bases and J 5 bases, leaving 12 bases between the germline ends. This CDR3 region has 14 residues. CDR1 is MNHEY, CDR2 SVGAGI, per germline. CDR3 residues: CASSYAEGFTEAFF. The CDR3 bases are TGTGCCAGCAGTTACGCGGAGGGTTTTACTGAAGCTTTCTTT.

The chain links TRBV4-1 to TRBJ1-2; TRBD1 aligns across 7 bases. Germline lookup yields CDR1 MGHRA and CDR2 YSYEKL. Losses at the gene ends were 2 bases for V and 5 bases for J; bases not matched to a gene: 8. This CDR3 has 15 amino acids. The CDR3 loop reads CASSQPGQAGYGYTF. In nucleotides, the CDR3 is TGCGCCAGCAGCCAACCCGGACAGGCTGGATATGGCTACACCTTC.

V usage is TRBV7-9 and J usage is TRBJ2-3; TRBD2 matches 13 bases. The CDR3 contains 17 residues. The ends lost 3 bases at V and 6 bases at J; junction bases unmatched: 9. From germline, CDR1 is SEHNR and CDR2 FQNEAQ (reference sequence). The CDR3 DNA reads TGTGCCAGCAGCTTGACTAGCGGGGGGCTCGGCGGTGATACGCAGTATTTT. Protein product: CASSLTSGGLGGDTQYF.

The chain couples TRBV9 to TRBJ2-5; D gene uncertain. This CDR3 is 14 amino acids long. The V gene lost 0 bases and the J gene lost 2 bases, with 8 bases spanning the gap. Germline V gene sequence: CDR1 SGDLS, CDR2 YYNGEE. CDR3 protein: CASSVDQVQETQYF. The DNA for the CDR3 is TGTGCCAGCAGCGTAGACCAGGTACAAGAGACCCAGTACTTC.

This clone was found once. The rearrangement links TRBV19 to TRBJ1-2, with 9 bases that match TRBD1. Trimming took 3 bases from V and 8 from J; bases not matched to a gene: 10. Germline assignment: CDR1 LNHDA and CDR2 SQIVND (reference sequence). The CDR3 extends over 15 amino acids. Here the CDR3 DNA reads TGTGCCAGTAGTATCCTTGGACAGGGGAAAGGAGGCTACACCTTC. It encodes CASSILGQGKGGYTF.

This clone has only a few counts. V usage is TRBV9 and J usage is TRBJ1-1, with a weak D call TRBD1 (5 bases). The CDR3 totals 13 residues. CDR1 is SGDLS, CDR2 YYNGEE, per germline. V shed 0 bases and J shed 3 bases, with 6 bases lying between them. CDR3 nucleotide sequence: TGTGCCAGCAGCGTAGCAGGGTACACTGAAGCTTTCTTT. Amino acids: CASSVAGYTEAFF.

This chain links TRBV18 with TRBJ2-7, with D maybe TRBD2 (5 bases). Trimming removed 3 bases at V and 4 bases at J, with 10 bases between. CDR3 length equals 13 residues. Germline assignment: CDR1 KGHSH and CDR2 LQKENI. The CDR3 spells CASSPAGGYEQYF. CDR3 DNA sequence: TGTGCCAGCTCACCGGCTGGCGGGTACGAGCAGTACTTC. The full variable domain, its missing parts supplied by reference TRBV18 and TRBJ2-7, is NAGVMQNPRHLVRRRGQEARLRCSPMKGHSHVYWYRQLPEEGLKFMVYLQKENIIDESGMPKERFSAEFPKEGPSILRIQQVVRGDSAAYFCASSPAGGYEQYFGPGTRLTVT.

The chain uses TRBV19 and TRBJ2-3, with D possibly being TRBD2 (5 bases). This CDR3 has 13 amino acids. Per germline, CDR1 LNHDA and CDR2 SQIVND (reference sequence). V was clipped by 4 bases and J by 5 bases, with 10 bases between them. The CDR3 nucleotides read TGTGCCAGTAGTACCCTGAGCGGAGATACGCAGTATTTT. This gives the protein CASSTLSGDTQYF.

The rearrangement joins TRBV4-1 to TRBJ2-3; D might be TRBD2 (6 bases). The germline V and J ends were trimmed by 0 bases and 7 bases, with 29 bases remaining between them. The CDR3 loop spans 20 amino acids. Looked up from germline, CDR1 is MGHRA and CDR2 is YSYEKL. CDR3 DNA sequence: TGCGCCAGCAGCCAAGACCCCTCCCGCGGACCGGGACTGTTAATGAATACGCAGTATTTT. Protein: CASSQDPSRGPGLLMNTQYF.

The J gene is TRBJ1-4, the V gene TRBV19; D gene unclear. The CDR3 runs to 14 residues. CDR1 is LNHDA and CDR2 is SQIVND in the germline V gene (reference sequence). V lost 6 bases, J lost 0 bases, and 8 bases lay in between. CDR3: CASRNIATNEKLFF. CDR3 DNA sequence: TGTGCCAGTAGGAACATTGCAACTAATGAAAAACTGTTTTTT.

This clone has a single count. The chain recombines TRBV27 with TRBJ2-1, with 8 bases that match TRBD1. CDR3 size: 14 residues. Germline CDR1 is MNHEY and CDR2 is SMNVEV (reference sequence). J was trimmed by 4 bases and V by 3 bases; bases with no gene match: 2. The CDR3 spells CASSFGDRYNEQFF. CDR3 nucleotides: TGTGCCAGCAGTTTTGGGGACAGGTACAATGAGCAGTTCTTC.

The chain has TRBV5-4 and TRBJ2-3, with D perhaps matching TRBD2 (6 bases). Per germline, CDR1 SGHNT and CDR2 YYREEE (reference sequence). The V and J ends lost 4 bases and 6 bases respectively, with 21 bases between them. The CDR3 runs 16 residues. The CDR3 nucleotides are TGTGCCAGCAGCCCGGCCGGAGCGGGCGGGATGGATACGCAGTATTTT. Translating it yields CASSPAGAGGMDTQYF.

This clone was detected only once. V usage is TRBV5-1 and J usage is TRBJ2-1; TRBD2 aligns across 7 bases. V was clipped by 1 base and J by 5 bases; unmatched bases: 3. The germline V gene encodes CDR1 SGHRS and CDR2 YFSETQ. The CDR3 is 14 residues long. In DNA form, the CDR3 reads TGCGCCAGCAGCTTGACAGCGGGAAACAATGAGCAGTTCTTC. It encodes CASSLTAGNNEQFF.

This chain joins TRBV4-1 and TRBJ2-1; 7 bases line up with TRBD2. Germline V lookup: CDR1 MGHRA, CDR2 YSYEKL. V dropped 5 bases and J dropped 5; count of bases not matched to a gene: 6. The CDR3 runs 14 residues. The CDR3 bases are TGCGCCAGCAGCAGCATAGGACTAGACAATGAGCAGTTCTTC. Its protein is CASSSIGLDNEQFF.

This chain connects TRBV5-4 to TRBJ2-2; the D is unclear. Germline CDR1 SGHNT, CDR2 YYREEE (reference sequence). The V end lost 4 bases, the J end lost 5 bases, and 12 bases lay between the germline ends. This CDR3 region has 14 residues. The CDR3 reads CASSTRSRTGELFF. CDR3 in DNA: TGTGCCAGCAGCACCCGTTCCAGGACCGGGGAGCTGTTTTTT.

This clone was observed once. V usage is TRBV5-4 and J usage is TRBJ1-1; 9 bases are shared with TRBD1. Trimming removed 1 base from V and 2 bases from J; junction bases left unmatched: 6. CDR3 length: 16 residues. The V gene's germline CDR1 is SGHNT and CDR2 YYREEE (reference sequence). The CDR3 loop reads CASSLTGQGLNTEAFF. The DNA of the CDR3 is TGTGCCAGCAGCTTGACAGGACAGGGGCTTAACACTGAAGCTTTCTTT.